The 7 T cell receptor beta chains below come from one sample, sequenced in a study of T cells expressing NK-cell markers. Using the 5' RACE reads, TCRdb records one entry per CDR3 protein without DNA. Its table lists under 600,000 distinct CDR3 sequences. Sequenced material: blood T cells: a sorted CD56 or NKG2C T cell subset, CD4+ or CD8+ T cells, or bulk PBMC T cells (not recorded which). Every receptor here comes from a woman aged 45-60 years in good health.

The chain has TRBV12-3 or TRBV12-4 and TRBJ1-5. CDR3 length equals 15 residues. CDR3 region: CASSLARGSNQPQHF.

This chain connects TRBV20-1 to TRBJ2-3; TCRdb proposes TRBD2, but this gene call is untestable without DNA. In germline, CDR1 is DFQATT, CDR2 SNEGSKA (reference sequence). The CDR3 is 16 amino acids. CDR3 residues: CSARARTSGRYDTQYF.

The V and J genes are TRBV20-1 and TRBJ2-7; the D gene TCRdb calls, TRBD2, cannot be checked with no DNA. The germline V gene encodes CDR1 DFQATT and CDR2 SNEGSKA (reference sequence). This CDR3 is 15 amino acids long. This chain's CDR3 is CSARGAADSSREQYF.

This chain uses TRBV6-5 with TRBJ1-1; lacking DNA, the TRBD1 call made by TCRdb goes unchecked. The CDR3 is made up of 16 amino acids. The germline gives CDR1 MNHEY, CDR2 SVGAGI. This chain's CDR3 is CASSRQDRVIATEAFF.

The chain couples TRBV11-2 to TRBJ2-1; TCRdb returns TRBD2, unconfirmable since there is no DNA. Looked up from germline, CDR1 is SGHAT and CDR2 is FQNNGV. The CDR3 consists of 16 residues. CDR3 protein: CASSQRDSGGYNEQFF. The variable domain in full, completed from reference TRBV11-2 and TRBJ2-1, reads EAGVAQSPRYKIIEKRQSVAFWCNPISGHATLYWYQQILGQGPKLLIQFQNNGVVDDSQLPKDRFSAERLKGVDSTLKIQPAKLEDSAVYLCASSQRDSGGYNEQFFGPGTRLTVL.

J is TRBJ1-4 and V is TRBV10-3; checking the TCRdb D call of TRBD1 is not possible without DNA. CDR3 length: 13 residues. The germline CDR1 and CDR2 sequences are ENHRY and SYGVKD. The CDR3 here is CATAGDFTEKLFF.

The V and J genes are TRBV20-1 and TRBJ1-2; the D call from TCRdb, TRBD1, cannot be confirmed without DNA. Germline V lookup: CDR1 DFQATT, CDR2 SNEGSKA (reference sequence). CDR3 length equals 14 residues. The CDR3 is CSARASAGRISYTF.